A single sample is the source of the 28 T cell receptor beta chains below, sequenced in a study of beta chain features in type 1 diabetes. Reverse transcription of all isolated RNA meant that expressed TCRB transcripts were sequenced. Libraries were prepared by immunoSEQ multiplex PCR; TCRdb keeps only in-frame clonotypes and omits some of them. This sample has approximately 380,000 clones, with over 12% found just once. The sample comprised naive CD4+ T cells from blood. The origin of the receptors is a woman in her late teens or twenties in good health.

V gene TRBV4-3 combines with J gene TRBJ1-2; D is undetermined. The length of the CDR3 is 13 residues. Germline CDR1 is LGHNA and CDR2 is YSLEER. V lost 6 bases and J 8 bases, leaving 16 bases between the germline ends. CDR3 loop: CASRQMEGGGYTF. CDR3 DNA sequence: TGCGCCAGCAGACAAATGGAGGGAGGCGGCTACACCTTC.

In its sample, this clone was seen a few times. This chain connects TRBV29-1 to TRBJ2-1; 8 positions agree with TRBD1. The ends lost 7 bases at V and 7 bases at J; junction bases unmatched: 6. CDR1 is SQVTM and CDR2 is ANQGSEA in the germline V gene. The CDR3 covers 12 residues. The CDR3 nucleotides read TGCAGCGCTGGACAGGGACGGAATGAGCAGTTCTTC. Amino acids: CSAGQGRNEQFF.

This clone turned up a few times. The rearrangement joins TRBV7-8 to TRBJ1-2; no clear D gene. V was trimmed by 1 base and J by 7 bases, leaving 7 bases between them. Germline values: CDR1 SGHVS, CDR2 FQNEAQ. The CDR3 runs to 12 residues. This CDR3 is CASSLGSGGYTF. For the CDR3, the DNA is TGTGCCAGCAGCTTAGGGTCGGGTGGCTACACCTTC. Using reference TRBV7-8 and TRBJ1-2 for the parts outside the CDR3, the full variable domain is GAGVSQSPRYKVAKRGQDVALRCDPISGHVSLFWYQQALGQGPEFLTYFQNEAQLDKSGLPSDRFFAERPEGSVSTLKIQRTQQEDSAVYLCASSLGSGGYTFGSGTRLTVV.

This clone was seen a few times. The chain carries TRBV5-4 and TRBJ2-1; unclear D gene. The CDR3 consists of 11 residues. Germline V gene lookup returns CDR1 SGHNT and CDR2 YYREEE (reference sequence). Between the trimmed V and J ends, which lost 3 bases and 8 bases, there was a span of 6 bases. CDR3 DNA: TGTGCCAGCAGCTGGGCCCATGAGCAGTTCTTC. Translation gives CASSWAHEQFF.

This clone was detected a few times. The V gene is TRBV2, the J gene TRBJ2-1; D is uncertain. The germline V and J ends were trimmed by 6 bases and 16 bases, with 16 bases remaining between them. The germline CDR1 and CDR2 sequences are SNHLY and FYNNEI. CDR3 size: 11 residues. CDR3 DNA: TGTGCCAGCAGCGATACCTGGCCCAGTTTCTTC. This codes for CASSDTWPSFF. Variable domain in full (rest from reference TRBV2 and TRBJ2-1): EPEVTQTPSHQVTQMGQEVILRCVPISNHLYFYWYRQILGQKVEFLVSFYNNEISEKSEIFDDQFSVERPDGSNFTLKIRSTKLEDSAMYFCASSDTWPSFFGPGTRLTVL.

This clone was detected only a few times. V is TRBV6-5 and J is TRBJ2-4, with 8 bases fitting TRBD1. The CDR3 consists of 13 residues. The V gene end was trimmed by 0 bases and the J gene end by 15 bases; junction bases not matched to a gene: 7. Germline-derived CDR1 and CDR2 are MNHEY and SVGAGI. As DNA, the CDR3 is TGTGCCAGCAGTTACTCCCCGACAGGGGTGAGGTACTTC. This gives the protein CASSYSPTGVRYF.

The rearrangement uses TRBV7-2 and TRBJ2-7, with 7 bases fitting TRBD2. The ends lost 5 bases at V and 2 bases at J; junction bases unmatched: 12. The CDR3 spans 16 residues. Germline V gene lookup returns CDR1 SGHTA and CDR2 FQGNSA. The CDR3 DNA follows: TGTGCCAGCAGCCTTATGGGACCGGGGGGACCCTACGAGCAGTACTTC. This encodes CASSLMGPGGPYEQYF. Full variable domain (outside the CDR3, taken from reference TRBV7-2 and TRBJ2-7): GAGVSQSPSNKVTEKGKDVELRCDPISGHTALYWYRQSLGQGLEFLIYFQGNSAPDKSGLPSDRFSAERTGGSVSTLTIQRTQQEDSAVYLCASSLMGPGGPYEQYFGPGTRLTVT.

The chain employs TRBV27 and TRBJ2-1; TRBD2 might be the D (5 bases). The CDR3 length is 14 residues. V dropped 7 bases and J dropped 7 bases, with 17 bases sitting between them. Germline-derived CDR1 and CDR2 are MNHEY and SMNVEV (reference sequence). Here the CDR3 reads CASIPTRLANEQFF. CDR3 DNA: TGTGCCAGCATCCCTACCCGTCTAGCTAATGAGCAGTTCTTC.

Only a few counts were recorded for this clone. The chain combines TRBV5-4 with TRBJ2-3, with 9 positions matching TRBD2. This CDR3 has 16 amino acids. The germline CDR1 and CDR2 sequences are SGHNT and YYREEE (reference sequence). V shed 3 bases and J 4 bases; nucleotides not matched to a gene: 9. The CDR3 is CASSSRVSGRADTQYF. The CDR3 DNA is TGTGCCAGCAGCTCCCGGGTTAGCGGGAGAGCAGATACGCAGTATTTT.

The chain has TRBV18 and TRBJ2-1; 12 positions agree with TRBD2. This CDR3 has 17 amino acids. CDR1 KGHSH and CDR2 LQKENI come from the germline V gene. V lost 0 bases and J lost 9; bases outside the gene matches: 9. CDR3 loop: CASSPPSSGRATGEQFF. CDR3 nucleotides: TGTGCCAGCTCACCACCGTCTAGCGGGAGGGCTACTGGTGAGCAGTTCTTC.

This clone occurred a few times. The rearrangement uses TRBV11-2 and TRBJ2-1, with D perhaps TRBD1 (7 bases). Trimming left V 3 bases short and J 12 bases short, with 21 bases between. The CDR3 is 15 residues long. Germline V gene lookup returns CDR1 SGHAT and CDR2 FQNNGV. In nucleotides, the CDR3 is TGTGCCAGCAGCTTTTCGGCCGCTAGACAGGGAGGGCAGTTCTTC. Its protein is CASSFSAARQGGQFF. Together with reference TRBV11-2 and TRBJ2-1, the CDR3 gives the full variable domain: EAGVAQSPRYKIIEKRQSVAFWCNPISGHATLYWYQQILGQGPKLLIQFQNNGVVDDSQLPKDRFSAERLKGVDSTLKIQPAKLEDSAVYLCASSFSAARQGGQFFGPGTRLTVL.

The J gene is TRBJ2-7, the V gene TRBV7-2; D is unresolved. V was shortened by 5 bases and J by 3 bases, with 11 bases between the two germline ends. The CDR3 runs to 13 residues. CDR1 is SGHTA, CDR2 FQGNSA, per germline. DNA of the CDR3: TGTGCCAGCAGCCCCGTTTTTAGCTACGAGCAGTACTTC. Translating it yields CASSPVFSYEQYF.

This sequence joins TRBV19 and TRBJ2-7, with no clear D. The CDR3 is made up of 11 amino acids. Between the trimmed V and J ends, which lost 5 bases and 7 bases, there was a span of 9 bases. The V gene's germline CDR1 is LNHDA and CDR2 SQIVND (reference sequence). The CDR3 bases are TGTGCCAGTAGTGGGCAGGCGGAGCAGTACTTC. Translated, it gives CASSGQAEQYF.

The gene calls are TRBV5-6 and TRBJ1-2, with D perhaps TRBD1 (5 bases). The length of the CDR3 is 11 residues. The ends were cut back, 3 bases at V and 6 bases at J, with 6 bases in the middle. The germline gives CDR1 SGHDT, CDR2 YYEEEE. CDR3 sequence: CASSYRNGYTF. For the CDR3, the DNA is TGTGCCAGCAGCTACAGGAATGGCTACACCTTC.

The genes are TRBV7-6 and TRBJ2-5, with D unresolved. CDR3 length equals 14 residues. V lost 5 bases, J lost 6 bases, and 16 bases lay in between. CDR1 and CDR2 from the germline V gene are SGHVS and FNYEAQ. Here the CDR3 reads CASSTYHLLKTQYF. CDR3 sequence (DNA): TGTGCCAGCAGCACCTACCACCTTTTGAAGACCCAGTACTTC.

This chain uses TRBV9 with TRBJ2-4; D is uncertain. The CDR3 consists of 12 residues. From germline, CDR1 is SGDLS and CDR2 YYNGEE. Trimming took off 4 bases at V and 2 bases at J, with 4 bases between the two ends. The CDR3: CASSSTKNIQYF. The CDR3 DNA reads TGTGCCAGCAGCTCAACCAAAAACATTCAGTACTTC.

Only a few counts were recorded for this clone. This chain links TRBV7-3 with TRBJ2-7, with 10 bases matching TRBD1. The ends lost 5 bases at V and 1 base at J; junction bases unmatched: 5. The CDR3 has 15 amino acids. Germline CDR1 and CDR2: SGHTA and FQGTGA. CDR3 residues: CASSPGQGVSYEQYF. The CDR3 DNA reads as TGTGCCAGCAGCCCCGGACAGGGGGTGTCCTACGAGCAGTACTTC.

A few counts support this clone. The chain recombines TRBV18 with TRBJ1-1; a weak D match, TRBD1 (6 bases). CDR1 and CDR2 (germline): KGHSH, LQKENI. V was trimmed by 5 bases and J by 2 bases, leaving 9 bases between them. This CDR3 comprises 13 residues. DNA of the CDR3: TGTGCCAGCTCAGAGGACAGAAACACTGAAGCTTTCTTT. Translating gives CASSEDRNTEAFF.

The chain joins TRBV29-1 to TRBJ1-1, with a weak D call TRBD1 (5 bases). This CDR3 has 14 residues. Germline CDR1 is SQVTM and CDR2 is ANQGSEA. V was shortened by 5 bases and J by 4 bases, with 17 bases between the two germline ends. The CDR3 region has the DNA TGCAGCGTTACACCCAGGACGGGGGGCACTGAAGCTTTCTTT. This codes for CSVTPRTGGTEAFF.

The chain uses TRBV9 and TRBJ2-5; tentatively, D is TRBD2 (7 bases). V lost 1 base and J lost 5, with 12 bases in between. The length of the CDR3 is 14 residues. Germline lookup yields CDR1 SGDLS and CDR2 YYNGEE. The CDR3 sequence: CASSVRGAHETQYF. CDR3 nucleotides: TGTGCCAGCAGCGTACGGGGGGCGCATGAGACCCAGTACTTC.

This clone has just a few counts. The chain links TRBV30 to TRBJ1-1; D call uncertain. The germline V and J ends were trimmed by 4 bases and 1 base, with 7 bases remaining between them. This CDR3 spans 12 amino acids. In germline, CDR1 is GTSNPN, CDR2 SVGIG (reference sequence). The CDR3 DNA follows: TGTGCCTGGATGGGAGGGAACACTGAAGCTTTCTTT. Translated, it gives CAWMGGNTEAFF.

This CDR3 is CASSQGTYNEQFF. In DNA form, the CDR3 reads TGTGCCAGCAGCCAGGGGACCTACAATGAGCAGTTCTTC. The J gene is TRBJ2-1, the V gene TRBV7-2, with a possible D match to TRBD1 (6 bases). The CDR3 runs 13 residues. V lost 5 bases to trimming and J lost 2 bases, with 7 bases between them. Germline V gene lookup returns CDR1 SGHTA and CDR2 FQGNSA. The variable domain in full, with the rest retrieved from reference TRBV7-2 and TRBJ2-1, is GAGVSQSPSNKVTEKGKDVELRCDPISGHTALYWYRQSLGQGLEFLIYFQGNSAPDKSGLPSDRFSAERTGGSVSTLTIQRTQQEDSAVYLCASSQGTYNEQFFGPGTRLTVL.

CDR3 in amino acids: CASSPGRLARTYEQYF. The CDR3 region has the DNA TGTGCCAGCAGCCCGGGGCGTCTAGCGCGAACCTACGAGCAGTACTTC. The chain carries TRBV11-2 and TRBJ2-7; a possible D gene is TRBD2 (6 bases). The CDR3 has 16 residues. V lost 5 bases and J lost 2, with 19 bases in between. Germline values: CDR1 SGHAT, CDR2 FQNNGV.

The chain has TRBV5-1 and TRBJ2-3; 7 positions agree with TRBD2. V was pared by 0 bases and J by 0 bases, with 4 bases of the junction left unmatched. The CDR3 consists of 16 residues. The germline gives CDR1 SGHRS, CDR2 YFSETQ. The CDR3 DNA is TGCGCCAGCAGCTTGGAACTAGCGTTCAGCACAGATACGCAGTATTTT. It yields the protein CASSLELAFSTDTQYF.

This rearrangement joins TRBV6-5 to TRBJ2-5; possibly TRBD1 for D (7 bases). From germline, CDR1 is MNHEY and CDR2 SVGAGI. This CDR3 contains 13 residues. Trimming removed 10 bases from V and 5 bases from J, with 17 bases in between. The CDR3: CATYSPGGETQYF. The CDR3 region has the DNA TGTGCCACCTATTCTCCAGGGGGGGAGACCCAGTACTTC.

The CDR3 region is CASSHGQASTDTQYF. The CDR3 DNA reads TGTGCCAGCAGCCATGGACAGGCTAGCACAGATACGCAGTATTTT. The chain recombines TRBV5-4 with TRBJ2-3; 7 bases agree with TRBD1. The CDR3 is 15 residues long. The germline CDR1 and CDR2 sequences are SGHNT and YYREEE (reference sequence). V was pared by 4 bases and J by 0 bases, with 5 bases of the junction left unmatched.

This clone turned up a few times. J is TRBJ1-4 and V is TRBV5-6; unclear D gene. V dropped 2 bases and J dropped 1 base, with 3 bases sitting between them. The CDR3 length is 13 residues. Germline CDR1 reads SGHDT; CDR2 reads YYEEEE. CDR3 region: CASSFGTNEKLFF. Written as DNA, the CDR3 is TGTGCCAGCAGCTTCGGAACTAATGAAAAACTGTTTTTT.

The chain combines TRBV29-1 with TRBJ2-1; TRBD2 agrees at 11 bases. Germline V gene data show CDR1 as SQVTM and CDR2 as ANQGSEA. V lost 6 bases to trimming and J lost 5 bases; unmatched junction nucleotides: 15. The CDR3 length is 17 residues. The CDR3 DNA reads TGCAGCGTCGGACGTAGGGGGTTAGCGGGAGGGAACAATGAGCAGTTCTTC. Protein: CSVGRRGLAGGNNEQFF.